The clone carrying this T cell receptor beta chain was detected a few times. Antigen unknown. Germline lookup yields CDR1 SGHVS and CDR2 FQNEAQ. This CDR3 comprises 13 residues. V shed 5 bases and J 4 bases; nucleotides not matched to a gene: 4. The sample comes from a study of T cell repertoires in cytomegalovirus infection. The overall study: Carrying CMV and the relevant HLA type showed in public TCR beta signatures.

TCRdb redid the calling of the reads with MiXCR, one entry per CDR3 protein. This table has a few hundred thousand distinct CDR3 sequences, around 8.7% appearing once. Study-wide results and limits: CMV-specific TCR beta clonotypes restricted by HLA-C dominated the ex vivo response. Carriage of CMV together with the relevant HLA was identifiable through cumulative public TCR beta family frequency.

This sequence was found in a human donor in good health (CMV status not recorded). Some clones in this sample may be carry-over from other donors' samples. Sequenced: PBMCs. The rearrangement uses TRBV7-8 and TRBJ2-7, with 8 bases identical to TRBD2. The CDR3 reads CASSSSSGYEQYF. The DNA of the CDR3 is TGTGCCAGCAGCAGTTCTAGCGGGTACGAGCAGTACTTC.